This T cell receptor (beta chain) was obtained from a study of vaccination and CD4 T cells after COVID-19. Study-wide context: The stimulating agents, overlapping spike peptides, came from SARS-CoV-2, HCoV-NL63, HCoV-OC43 and HCoV-229E.

The germline V gene encodes CDR1 GTSNPN and CDR2 SVGIG (reference sequence). The CDR3 consists of 13 residues. Trimming cost V 3 bases and J 5 bases, with 8 bases left between them. Regarding treatment: 10-day PBMC culture with coronavirus spike peptide pools or control peptides (ViraFEST assay). According to the study, CD4+ T cells from the unexposed donor were gathered ahead of the COVID-19 pandemic (2011-2018). Whenever cell numbers allowed, CD4+ T cells from unexposed donors were probed with SARS-CoV-2 S/N and four cold-coronavirus spikes. The study sequenced cultured CD4+ T cell DNA using the Oncomine TCR Beta short-read assay. Genomic DNA was taken out of cultured CD4+ T cells by extraction. Each CDR3 protein is one row after TCRdb ran MiXCR on the PCR reads. The repertoire holds some 10,000 distinct CDR3 sequences, 32% seen once, with approximately 15% in the top ten. A word on this clonotype: Its antigen is not identified.

The material sequenced was CD4+ T cells from blood, cultured in vitro. The clonotype was recovered from a human donor in good health. The chain carries TRBV30 and TRBJ1-6, with D possibly TRBD1 on 6 matching bases. As DNA, the CDR3 is TGTGCCTGGAGGACAGGAGATAATTCACCCCTCCACTTT. This gives the protein CAWRTGDNSPLHF.